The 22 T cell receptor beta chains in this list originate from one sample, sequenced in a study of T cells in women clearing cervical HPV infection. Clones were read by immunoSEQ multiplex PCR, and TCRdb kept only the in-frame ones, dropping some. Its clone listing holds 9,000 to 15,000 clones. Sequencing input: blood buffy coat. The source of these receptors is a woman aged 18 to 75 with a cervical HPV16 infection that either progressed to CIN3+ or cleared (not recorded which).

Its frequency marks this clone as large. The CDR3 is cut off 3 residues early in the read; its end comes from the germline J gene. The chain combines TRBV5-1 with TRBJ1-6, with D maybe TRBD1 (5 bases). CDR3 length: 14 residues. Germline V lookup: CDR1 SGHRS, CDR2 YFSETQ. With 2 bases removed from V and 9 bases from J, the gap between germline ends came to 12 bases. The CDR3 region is CASSFSGWFSPLHF. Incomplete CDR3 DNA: TGCGCCAGCAGCTTTTCAGGGTGGTTTTCACCC.

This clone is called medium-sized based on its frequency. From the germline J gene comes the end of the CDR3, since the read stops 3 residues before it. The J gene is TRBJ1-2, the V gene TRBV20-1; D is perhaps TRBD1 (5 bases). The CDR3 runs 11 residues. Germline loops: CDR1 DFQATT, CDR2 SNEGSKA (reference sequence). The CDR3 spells CSAIPQGGYTF. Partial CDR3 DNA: TGCAGTGCTATCCCCCAGGGAGGC.

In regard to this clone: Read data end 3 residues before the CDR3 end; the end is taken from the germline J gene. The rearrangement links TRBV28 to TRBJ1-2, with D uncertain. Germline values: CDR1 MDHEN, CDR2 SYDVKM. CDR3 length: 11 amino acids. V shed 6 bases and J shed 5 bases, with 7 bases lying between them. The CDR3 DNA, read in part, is TGTGCCAGCAGCTCGGGGTATGGC. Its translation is CASSSGYG. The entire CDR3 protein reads CASSSGYGYTF.

Here the CDR3 reads CSVEDRLTYEQYF. The sequenced part of the CDR3 DNA is TGCAGCGTTGAGGACAGGCTCACCTACGAG. This chain links TRBV29-1 with TRBJ2-7, with 7 nucleotides matching TRBD1. The sequenced fragment ends 3 residues before the CDR3 boundary, so the rest is inferred from the germline J gene. The length of the CDR3 is 13 residues. Germline loops: CDR1 SQVTM, CDR2 ANQGSEA. Trimming took 3 bases from V and 2 from J; bases not matched to a gene: 4.

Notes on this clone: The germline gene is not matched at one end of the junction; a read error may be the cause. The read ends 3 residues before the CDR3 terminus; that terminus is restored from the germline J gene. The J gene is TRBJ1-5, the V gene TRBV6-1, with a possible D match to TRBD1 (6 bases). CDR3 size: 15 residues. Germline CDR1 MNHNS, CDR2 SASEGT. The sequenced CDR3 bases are TGTGCCAGCAGGGAAGGGAGCGGGGGGGCAGAGCCC. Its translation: CASREGSGGAEP. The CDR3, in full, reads CASREGSGGAEPQHF.

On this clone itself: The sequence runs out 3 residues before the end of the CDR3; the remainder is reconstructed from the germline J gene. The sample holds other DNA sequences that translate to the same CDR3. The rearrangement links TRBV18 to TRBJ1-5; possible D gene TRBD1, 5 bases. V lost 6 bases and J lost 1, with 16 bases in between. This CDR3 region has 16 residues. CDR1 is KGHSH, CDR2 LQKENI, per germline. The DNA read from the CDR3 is TGTGCCAGCTCCCCTCGGGGGGGGATGAGCAATCAGCCC. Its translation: CASSPRGGMSNQP. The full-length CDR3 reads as CASSPRGGMSNQPQHF.

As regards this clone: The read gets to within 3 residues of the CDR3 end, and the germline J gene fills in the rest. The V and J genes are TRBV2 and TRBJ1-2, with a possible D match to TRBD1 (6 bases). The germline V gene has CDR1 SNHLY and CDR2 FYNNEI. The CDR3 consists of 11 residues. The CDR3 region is CASSPGARYTF. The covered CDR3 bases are TGTGCCAGCAGTCCAGGGGCCCGC.

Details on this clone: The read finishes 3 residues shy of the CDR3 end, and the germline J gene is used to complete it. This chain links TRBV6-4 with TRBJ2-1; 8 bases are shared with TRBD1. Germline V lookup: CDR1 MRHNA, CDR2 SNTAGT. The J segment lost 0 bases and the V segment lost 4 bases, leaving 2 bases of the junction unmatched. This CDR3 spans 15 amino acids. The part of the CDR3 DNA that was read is TGTGCCAGCAGTGGTACAGGGGGCTCCTACAATGAG. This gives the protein CASSGTGGSYNE. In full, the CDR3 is CASSGTGGSYNEQFF.

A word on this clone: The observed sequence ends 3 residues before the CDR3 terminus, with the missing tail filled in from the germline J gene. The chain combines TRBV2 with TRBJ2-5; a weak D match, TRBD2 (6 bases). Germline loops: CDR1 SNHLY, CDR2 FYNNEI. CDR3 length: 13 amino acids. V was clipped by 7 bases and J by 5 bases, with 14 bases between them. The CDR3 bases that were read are TGTGCCAGCACGGGCGGGGTGGTGGAGACC. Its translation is CASTGGVVET. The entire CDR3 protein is CASTGGVVETQYF.

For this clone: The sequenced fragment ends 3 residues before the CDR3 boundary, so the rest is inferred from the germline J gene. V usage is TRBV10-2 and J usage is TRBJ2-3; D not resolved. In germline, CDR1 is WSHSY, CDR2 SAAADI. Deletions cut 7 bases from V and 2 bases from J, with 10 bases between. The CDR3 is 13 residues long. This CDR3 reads CASNSPFTDTQYF. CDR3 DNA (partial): TGCGCCAGCAACTCCCCATTCACAGATACG.

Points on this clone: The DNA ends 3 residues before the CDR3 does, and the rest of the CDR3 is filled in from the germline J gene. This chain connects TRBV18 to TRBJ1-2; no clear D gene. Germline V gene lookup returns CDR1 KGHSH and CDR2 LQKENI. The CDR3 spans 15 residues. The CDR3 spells CASSPRQDSRSDYTF. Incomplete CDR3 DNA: TGTGCCAGCTCACCAAGGCAGGACTCGCGAAGCGAC.

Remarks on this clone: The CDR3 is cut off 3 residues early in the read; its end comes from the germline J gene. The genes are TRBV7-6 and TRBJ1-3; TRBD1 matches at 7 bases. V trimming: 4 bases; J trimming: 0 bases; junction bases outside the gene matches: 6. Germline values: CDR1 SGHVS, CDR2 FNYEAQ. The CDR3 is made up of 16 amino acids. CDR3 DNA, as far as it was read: TGTGCCAGCAGCTCACAGGGGAGCCTCTCTGGAAACACC. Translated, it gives CASSSQGSLSGNT. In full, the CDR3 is CASSSQGSLSGNTIYF.

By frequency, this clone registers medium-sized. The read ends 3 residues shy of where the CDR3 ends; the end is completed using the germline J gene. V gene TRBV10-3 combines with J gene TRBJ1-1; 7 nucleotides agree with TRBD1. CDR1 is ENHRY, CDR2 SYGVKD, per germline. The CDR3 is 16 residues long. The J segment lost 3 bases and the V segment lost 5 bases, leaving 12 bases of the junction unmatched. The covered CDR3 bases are TGTGCCATCAGTTCCCGGGTGGGACAGTCCGACACTGAA. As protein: CAISSRVGQSDTE. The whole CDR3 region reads CAISSRVGQSDTEAFF.

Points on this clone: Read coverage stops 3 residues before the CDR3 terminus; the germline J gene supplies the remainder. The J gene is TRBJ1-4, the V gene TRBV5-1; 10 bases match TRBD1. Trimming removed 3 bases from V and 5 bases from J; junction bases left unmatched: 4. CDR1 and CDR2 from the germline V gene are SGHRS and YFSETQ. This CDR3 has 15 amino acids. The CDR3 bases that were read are TGCGCCAGCAGCTCCCGGGACAGGGGCAATGAAAAA. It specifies CASSSRDRGNEK. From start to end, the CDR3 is CASSSRDRGNEKLFF. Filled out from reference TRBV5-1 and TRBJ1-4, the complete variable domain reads KAGVTQTPRYLIKTRGQQVTLSCSPISGHRSVSWYQQTPGQGLQFLFEYFSETQRNKGNFPGRFSGRQFSNSRSEMNVSTLELGDSALYLCASSSRDRGNEKLFFGSGTQLSVL.

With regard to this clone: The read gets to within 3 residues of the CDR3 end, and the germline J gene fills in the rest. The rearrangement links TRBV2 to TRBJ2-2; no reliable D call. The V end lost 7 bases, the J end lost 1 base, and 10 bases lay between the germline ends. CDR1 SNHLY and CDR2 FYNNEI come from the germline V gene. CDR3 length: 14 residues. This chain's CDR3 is CASIRSGNTGELFF. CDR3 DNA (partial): TGTGCCAGCATCCGGTCAGGGAACACCGGGGAG.

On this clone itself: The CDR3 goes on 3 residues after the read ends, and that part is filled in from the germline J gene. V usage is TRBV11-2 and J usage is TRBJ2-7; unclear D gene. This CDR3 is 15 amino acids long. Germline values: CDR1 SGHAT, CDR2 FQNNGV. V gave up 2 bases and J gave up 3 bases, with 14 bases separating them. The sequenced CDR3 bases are TGTGCCAGCAGCTTACTAGACGGAGTGGACTACGAG. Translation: CASSLLDGVDYE. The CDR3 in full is CASSLLDGVDYEQYF.

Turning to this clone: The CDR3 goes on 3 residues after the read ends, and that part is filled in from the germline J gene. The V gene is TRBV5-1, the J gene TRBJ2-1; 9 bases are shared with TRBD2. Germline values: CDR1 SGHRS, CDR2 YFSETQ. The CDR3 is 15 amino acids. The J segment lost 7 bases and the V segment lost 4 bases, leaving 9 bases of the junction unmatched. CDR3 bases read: TGCGCCAGCAGCCCTTATAGCGGGGGTGGGAATGAG. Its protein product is CASSPYSGGGNE. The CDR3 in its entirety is CASSPYSGGGNEQFF.

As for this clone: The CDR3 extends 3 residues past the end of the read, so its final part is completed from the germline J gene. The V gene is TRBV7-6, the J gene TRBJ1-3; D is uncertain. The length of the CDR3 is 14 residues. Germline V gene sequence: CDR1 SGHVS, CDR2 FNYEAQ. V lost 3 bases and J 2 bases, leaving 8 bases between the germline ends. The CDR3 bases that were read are TGTGCCAGCAGCTTGTCGACTACTGGAAACACC. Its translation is CASSLSTTGNT. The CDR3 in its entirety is CASSLSTTGNTIYF. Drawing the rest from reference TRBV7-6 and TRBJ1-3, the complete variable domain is GAGVSQSPRYKVTKRGQDVALRCDPISGHVSLYWYRQALGQGPEFLTYFNYEAQQDKSGLPNDRFSAERPEGSISTLTIQRTEQRDSAMYRCASSLSTTGNTIYFGEGSWLTVV.

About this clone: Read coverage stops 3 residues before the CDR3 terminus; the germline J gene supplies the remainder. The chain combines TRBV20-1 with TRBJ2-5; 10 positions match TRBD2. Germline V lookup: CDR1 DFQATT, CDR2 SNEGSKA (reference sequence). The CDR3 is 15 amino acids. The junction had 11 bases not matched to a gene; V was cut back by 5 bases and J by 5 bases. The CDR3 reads CSARSGGAYRETQYF. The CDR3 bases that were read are TGCAGTGCTCGGAGCGGGGGGGCCTACAGGGAGACC.

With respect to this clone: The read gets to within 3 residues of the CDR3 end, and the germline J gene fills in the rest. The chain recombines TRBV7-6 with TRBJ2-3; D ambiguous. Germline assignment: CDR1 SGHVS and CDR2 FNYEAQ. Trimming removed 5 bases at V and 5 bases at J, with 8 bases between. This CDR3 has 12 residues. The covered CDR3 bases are TGTGCCAGCAGCAAGGCTGGAGATACG. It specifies CASSKAGDT. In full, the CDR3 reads CASSKAGDTQYF.

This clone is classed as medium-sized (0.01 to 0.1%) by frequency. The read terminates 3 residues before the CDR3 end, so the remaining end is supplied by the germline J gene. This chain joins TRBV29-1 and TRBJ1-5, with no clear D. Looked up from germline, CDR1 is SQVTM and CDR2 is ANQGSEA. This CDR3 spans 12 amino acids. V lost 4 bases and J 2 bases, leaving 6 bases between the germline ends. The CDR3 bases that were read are TGCAGCGTTGTCAATCGCAATCAGCCC. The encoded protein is CSVVNRNQP. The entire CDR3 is CSVVNRNQPQHF.

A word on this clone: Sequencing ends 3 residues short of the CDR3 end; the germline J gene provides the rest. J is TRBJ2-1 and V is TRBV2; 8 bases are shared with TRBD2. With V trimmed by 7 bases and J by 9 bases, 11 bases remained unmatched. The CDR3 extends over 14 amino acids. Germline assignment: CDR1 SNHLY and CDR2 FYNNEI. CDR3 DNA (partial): TGTGCCAGCACAAGTAGCGGGGCCATCAGTGAG. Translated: CASTSSGAISE. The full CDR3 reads CASTSSGAISEQFF.